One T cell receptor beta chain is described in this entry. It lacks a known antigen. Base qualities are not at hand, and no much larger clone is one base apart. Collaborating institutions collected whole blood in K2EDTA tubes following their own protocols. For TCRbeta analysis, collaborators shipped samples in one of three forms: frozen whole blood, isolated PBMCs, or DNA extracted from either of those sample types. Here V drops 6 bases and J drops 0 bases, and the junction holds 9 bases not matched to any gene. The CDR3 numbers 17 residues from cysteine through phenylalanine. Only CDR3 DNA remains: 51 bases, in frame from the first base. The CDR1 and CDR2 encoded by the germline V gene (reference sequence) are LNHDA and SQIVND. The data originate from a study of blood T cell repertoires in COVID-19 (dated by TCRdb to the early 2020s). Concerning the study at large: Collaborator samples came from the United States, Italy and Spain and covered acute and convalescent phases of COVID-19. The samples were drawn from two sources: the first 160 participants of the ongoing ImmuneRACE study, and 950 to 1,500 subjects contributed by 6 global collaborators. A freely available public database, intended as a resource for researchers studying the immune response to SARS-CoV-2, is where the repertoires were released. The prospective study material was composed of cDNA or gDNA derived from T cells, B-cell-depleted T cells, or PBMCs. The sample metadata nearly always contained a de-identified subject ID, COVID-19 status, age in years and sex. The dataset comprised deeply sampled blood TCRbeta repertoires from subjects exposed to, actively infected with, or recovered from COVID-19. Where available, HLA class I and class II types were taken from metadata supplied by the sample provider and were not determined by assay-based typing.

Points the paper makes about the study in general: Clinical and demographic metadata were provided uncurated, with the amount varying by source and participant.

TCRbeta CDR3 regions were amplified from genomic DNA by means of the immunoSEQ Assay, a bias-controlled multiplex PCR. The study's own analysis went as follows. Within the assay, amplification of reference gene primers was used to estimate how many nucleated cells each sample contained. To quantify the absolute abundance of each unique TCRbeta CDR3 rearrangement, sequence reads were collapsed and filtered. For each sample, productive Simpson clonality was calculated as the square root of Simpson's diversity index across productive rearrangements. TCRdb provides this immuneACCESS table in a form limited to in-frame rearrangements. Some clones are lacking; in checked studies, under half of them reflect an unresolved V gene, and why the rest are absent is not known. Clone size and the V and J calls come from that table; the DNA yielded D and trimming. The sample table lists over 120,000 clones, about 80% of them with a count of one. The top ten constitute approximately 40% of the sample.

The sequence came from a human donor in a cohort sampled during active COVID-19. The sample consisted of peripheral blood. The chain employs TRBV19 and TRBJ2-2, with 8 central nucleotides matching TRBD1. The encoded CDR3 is CASRRTGSLPNTGELFF. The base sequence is TGTGCCAGTAGGCGGACAGGGTCCCTTCCGAACACCGGGGAGCTGTTTTTT.